These 12 T cell receptor beta chains originate from one sample sequenced in a study of early T cells in non-severe SARS-CoV-2 infection (TCRdb year 2021). Libraries came from 5' RACE. The sequencer listed for this sample is NextSeq 500. TCRdb redid the processing of the public reads, applying fastp at Q25 and MiXCR, and retained in-frame beta chains. One record per CDR3 amino acid sequence lists the most common genes and DNA. Recorded for this sample are around 83,000 distinct CDR3 sequences; more than 9% of them occurred a single time. The ten largest clones add up to around 8% of the sample. The sequencing used whole blood, collected at baseline. Receptors were obtained from an adult who was a healthcare worker with PCR-confirmed SARS-CoV-2 infection or an uninfected control (not recorded which).

This clonotype ranks as medium-sized (0.01 to 0.1%). V is TRBV18 and J is TRBJ1-1; maybe TRBD1 (5 bases). The CDR3 is 13 residues long. V gave up 8 bases and J gave up 0 bases, with 10 bases separating them. CDR1 KGHSH and CDR2 LQKENI come from the germline V gene. The CDR3 DNA reads as TGTGCCAGCAGCCCGGGACTGAACACTGAAGCTTTCTTT. Protein: CASSPGLNTEAFF.

The chain uses TRBV4-2 and TRBJ2-3; D gene ambiguous. This CDR3 is built from 16 residues. Germline-derived CDR1 and CDR2 are LGHNA and YNFKEQ. Trimming shortened V by 0 bases and J by 6 bases, and 16 bases separated the two germline ends. The CDR3 loop reads CASSQDARDGPDTQYF. CDR3 DNA: TGTGCCAGCAGCCAAGATGCGCGCGACGGTCCGGATACGCAGTATTTT.

This clonotype was picked up a small number of times. The chain couples TRBV2 to TRBJ2-3, with 13 bases lining up with TRBD2. Trimming removed 7 bases from V and 11 bases from J; junction bases left unmatched: 9. Germline-derived CDR1 and CDR2 are SNHLY and FYNNEI. CDR3 length equals 14 residues. The CDR3 nucleotides read TGTGCCAGCAAAGGACTAGCGGGAGTGGGAAGGCAGTATTTT. It specifies CASKGLAGVGRQYF.

This clonotype appeared many times. The genes are TRBV18 and TRBJ1-1, with D uncertain. V lost 6 bases and J 1 base, leaving 9 bases between the germline ends. The germline gives CDR1 KGHSH, CDR2 LQKENI. The CDR3 is 13 amino acids. The DNA for the CDR3 is TGTGCCAGCTCGGCCAGCCAGAACACTGAAGCTTTCTTT. Protein product: CASSASQNTEAFF.

This clonotype has more than one count but fewer than ten. The CDR3 here is CASSEILFGEADTQYF. CDR3 sequence (DNA): TGTGCCAGCAGTGAAATTTTGTTCGGGGAGGCAGATACGCAGTATTTT. This chain connects TRBV2 to TRBJ2-3, with D possibly TRBD2 on 6 matching bases. The CDR3 spans 16 residues. V was clipped by 2 bases and J by 4 bases, with 16 bases between them. The germline CDR1 and CDR2 sequences are SNHLY and FYNNEI. Combining the CDR3 with reference TRBV2 and TRBJ2-3 gives the whole variable domain EPEVTQTPSHQVTQMGQEVILRCVPISNHLYFYWYRQILGQKVEFLVSFYNNEISEKSEIFDDQFSVERPDGSNFTLKIRSTKLEDSAMYFCASSEILFGEADTQYFGPGTRLTVL.

The chain employs TRBV5-5 and TRBJ2-7; D is perhaps TRBD2 (6 bases). V was clipped by 2 bases and J by 5 bases, with 11 bases between them. Germline loops: CDR1 SGHKS, CDR2 YYEKEE (reference sequence). The CDR3 is 13 residues long. CDR3 sequence reads: CASSFWEANEQYF. Here the CDR3 DNA reads TGTGCCAGCAGCTTTTGGGAGGCGAACGAGCAGTACTTC.

This clonotype has at least ten counts. The chain uses TRBV11-3 and TRBJ2-2; D is ambiguous. Trimming stripped 5 bases from V and 6 bases from J, with 13 bases between. This CDR3 region has 14 residues. Germline assignment: CDR1 SGHNT and CDR2 YENEEA. The CDR3 nucleotides read TGTGCCAGCAGCCTGACGACGCAATCCGGGGAGCTGTTTTTT. Its protein product is CASSLTTQSGELFF.

This clonotype showed up many times. The chain carries TRBV7-2 and TRBJ2-1; D gene uncertain. Germline V gives CDR1 SGHTA, CDR2 FQGNSA. This CDR3 region has 14 residues. The V end lost 1 base, the J end lost 10 bases, and 14 bases lay between the germline ends. The DNA of the CDR3 is TGTGCCAGCAGCTTAGTGATGGTCTCCGGGGAGCAGTTCTTC. Translation: CASSLVMVSGEQFF.

This clonotype showed up just a few times. The chain combines TRBV7-2 with TRBJ2-3; tentatively, D is TRBD2 (5 bases). CDR3 size: 13 residues. Germline V CDR1 and CDR2: SGHTA, FQGNSA. The V and J ends lost 10 bases and 6 bases respectively, with 17 bases between them. CDR3 loop: CATTAVKVDTQYF. CDR3 coding DNA: TGTGCCACCACAGCGGTTAAGGTGGATACGCAGTATTTT.

The genes are TRBV12-3 or TRBV12-4 and TRBJ2-3, with 8 bases aligning to TRBD1. The CDR3 has 15 amino acids. Trimming took 4 bases from V and 3 from J; bases not matched to a gene: 6. CDR3 region: CASSSRRTGTDTQYF. CDR3 sequence (DNA): TGTGCCAGCAGTTCAAGGCGGACAGGGACAGATACGCAGTATTTT.

This clonotype was observed a few times. The rearrangement joins TRBV20-1 to TRBJ1-2, with no clear D. This CDR3 spans 12 amino acids. Germline V gene sequence: CDR1 DFQATT, CDR2 SNEGSKA (reference sequence). Trimming removed 0 bases at V and 2 bases at J, with 4 bases between. CDR3 coding DNA: TGCAGTGCTAGAGAGGGGAACTATGGCTACACCTTC. This gives the protein CSAREGNYGYTF.

This clonotype has a handful of counts. The V and J genes are TRBV18 and TRBJ1-4, with D perhaps matching TRBD1 (6 bases). This CDR3 has 17 amino acids. Trimming shortened V by 3 bases and J by 0 bases, and 14 bases separated the two germline ends. In germline, CDR1 is KGHSH, CDR2 LQKENI. CDR3: CASSPAVSGATNEKLFF. CDR3 in DNA: TGTGCCAGCTCACCGGCTGTCTCAGGGGCAACTAATGAAAAACTGTTTTTT. The variable domain in full, with the rest retrieved from reference TRBV18 and TRBJ1-4, is NAGVMQNPRHLVRRRGQEARLRCSPMKGHSHVYWYRQLPEEGLKFMVYLQKENIIDESGMPKERFSAEFPKEGPSILRIQQVVRGDSAAYFCASSPAVSGATNEKLFFGSGTQLSVL.